Listed below are T cell receptor beta chains from one sample, sequenced in a study of blood T cell repertoires in COVID-19. Generated by immunoSEQ multiplex PCR, the TCRdb table keeps only in-frame clones and is missing some. The top ten hold approximately 34% of the sample, which has about 90,000 clones, roughly 83% seen once. The sequencing input was peripheral blood. Receptors originate from a woman at least 80 years old with active or convalescent COVID-19. Each CDR3 is given with its conserved first and last residue. Fields, in order: J gene, V gene, D gene, CDR3 protein. The D gene is left open where the match is weak.

>TRBJ1-2|TRBV29-1|-
CSVSQGDYGYTF
>TRBJ1-5|TRBV27|TRBD1
CASSGGGQPQHF
>TRBJ1-3|TRBV5-1|-
CASSWSNHGNTIYF
>TRBJ1-4|TRBV6-2/TRBV6-3|TRBD1
CASSRQGFREKLFF
>TRBJ2-7|TRBV11-2|TRBD1
CASSWDRGHYEQYF
>TRBJ2-7|TRBV5-5|TRBD2
CASSSSGTSSYEQYF
>TRBJ1-6|TRBV5-5|-
CASSLRSTGSSPLHF
>TRBJ2-3|TRBV7-2|-
CASSLGGMGGTDTQYF
>TRBJ1-1|TRBV7-9|-
CASSSLQGLSAFF
>TRBJ2-1|TRBV28|TRBD2
CASSLGSGTRFGEQFF
>TRBJ1-1|TRBV5-1|TRBD1
CASSLVGGTGTGVSTEAFF
>TRBJ1-2|TRBV28|-
CASSPGRTRTF
>TRBJ2-2|TRBV3-1/TRBV3-2|TRBD1
CASSPQLSRQGWAGELFF
>TRBJ2-5|TRBV7-2|TRBD2
CASSPGGPEETQYF
>TRBJ2-7|TRBV11-3|-
CASSLGGSSSYEQYF
>TRBJ2-6|TRBV29-1|TRBD1
CSAQGASGANVLTF
>TRBJ1-3|TRBV7-9|-
CASSLGEMRSGDTIYF
>TRBJ2-3|TRBV5-5|-
CASSLLATDTQYF
>TRBJ2-3|TRBV2|-
CASSEEAWDTQYF